Many counts were recorded for the clone carrying this TCR beta chain. Its antigen is undetermined. Amplification of TCR beta CDR3 regions was performed using RNA transcripts as template. HTBI primers were employed in a first-round RT-PCR of the TCR CDR3. TCRdb re-called the multiplex PCR reads through MiXCR, storing one row per CDR3 protein. The sample holds about 640,000 distinct CDR3 sequences, 14% seen once. Germline values: CDR1 SQVTM, CDR2 ANQGSEA. The V and J ends lost 3 bases and 6 bases, in that order; junction bases with no gene match: 7. The length of the CDR3 is 15 residues. This specimen comes from a study of T cells in Graves' hyperthyroidism and ophthalmopathy. Study conclusions and caveats: For ophthalmopathy, model prediction preceded onset by a median roughly 6.5 months. By a 13 V-J model, ophthalmopathy was set apart from stable hyperthyroidism.

Diagnosing involved the use of clinical symptoms, serum thyroxine and TRAb, thyroid ultrasound and orbital computed tomography. The receptor was derived from a woman between 50 and 59 years old with Graves' ophthalmopathy. The chain combines TRBV29-1 with TRBJ2-1; 11 nucleotides match TRBD2. The sample taken for sequencing was blood. This chain's CDR3 is CSVEHGTSGTNEQFF. The DNA of the CDR3 is TGCAGCGTTGAGCACGGGACTAGCGGTACCAATGAGCAGTTCTTC.